This T cell receptor (beta chain) is drawn from a study of T cells expressing NK-cell markers. Overall study: Source material for TCR beta repertoires consisted of sorted CD3+CD56+NKG2C+, CD3+CD56+NKG2C- and CD3+CD56-NKG2C+ T cells.

Each CDR3 protein gets one entry in TCRdb, which reprocessed the 5' RACE reads and gives no DNA. The repertoire shows roughly 390,000 distinct CDR3 sequences; the top ten hold around a tenth. Germline V lookup: CDR1 SGHRS, CDR2 YFSETQ. The CDR3 extends over 14 amino acids. This sequence originates from a woman between 50 and 59 years old in good health. Input material: blood T cells: a sorted CD56 or NKG2C T cell subset, CD4+ or CD8+ T cells, or bulk PBMC T cells (not recorded which). The chain uses TRBV5-1 and TRBJ2-7; as DNA is missing, the TRBD1 call by TCRdb cannot be tested. Here the CDR3 reads CASSLQGDSYEQYF.